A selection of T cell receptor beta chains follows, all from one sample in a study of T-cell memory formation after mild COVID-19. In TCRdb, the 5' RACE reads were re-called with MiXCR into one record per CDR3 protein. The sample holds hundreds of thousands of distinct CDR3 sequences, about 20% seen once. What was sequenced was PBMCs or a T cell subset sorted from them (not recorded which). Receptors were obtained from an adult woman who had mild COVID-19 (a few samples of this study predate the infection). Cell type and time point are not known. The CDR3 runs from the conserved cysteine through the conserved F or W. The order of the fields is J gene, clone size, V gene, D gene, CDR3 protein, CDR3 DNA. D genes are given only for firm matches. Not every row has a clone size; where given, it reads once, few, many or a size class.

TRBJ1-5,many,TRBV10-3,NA,CAIGQKNQPQHF,TGTGCCATCGGACAGAAAAATCAGCCCCAGCATTTT
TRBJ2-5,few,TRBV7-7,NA,CASSPVEETQYF,TGTGCTAGCAGCCCGGTTGAAGAGACCCAGTACTTC
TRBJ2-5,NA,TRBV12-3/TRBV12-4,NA,CASSLDQTQYF,TGTGCCAGCAGTTTGGATCAGACCCAGTACTTC
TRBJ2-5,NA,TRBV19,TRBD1,CASSMGQVLETQYF,TGTGCCAGTAGTATGGGACAGGTCCTAGAGACCCAGTACTTC
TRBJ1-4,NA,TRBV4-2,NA,CASSQEAGQMKKLFF,TGTGCCAGCAGCCAAGAAGCAGGACAAATGAAAAAACTGTTTTTT
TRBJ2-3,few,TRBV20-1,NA,CSAPLPGRESTDTQYF,TGCAGTGCCCCCCTTCCGGGACGGGAGAGCACAGATACGCAGTATTTT
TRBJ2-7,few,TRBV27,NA,CASSLGTQATEQYF,TGTGCCAGCAGTCTCGGGACTCAGGCTACAGAGCAGTACTTC
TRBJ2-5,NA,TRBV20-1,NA,CSARVPTRQETQYF,TGCAGTGCTAGAGTTCCGACCAGACAAGAGACCCAGTACTTC
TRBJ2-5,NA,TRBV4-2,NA,CASSQQRLETQYF,TGTGCCAGCAGCCAGCAACGCTTGGAGACCCAGTACTTC
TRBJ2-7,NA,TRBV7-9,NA,CASSSSFYEQYF,TGTGCCAGCAGCTCCTCCTTCTACGAGCAGTACTTC
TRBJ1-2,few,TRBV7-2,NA,CASNLVLTARDYGYTF,TGTGCCAGCAACTTAGTCCTGACAGCACGGGACTATGGCTACACCTTC
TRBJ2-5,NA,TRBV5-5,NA,CASTSRGAQETQYF,TGTGCCAGCACCTCTCGGGGTGCCCAAGAGACCCAGTACTTC
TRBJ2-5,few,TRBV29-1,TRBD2,CSAKLAGGLVETQYF,TGCAGCGCAAAGCTAGCGGGAGGCCTCGTAGAGACCCAGTACTTC
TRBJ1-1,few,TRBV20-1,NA,CSAQGGTEAFF,TGCAGTGCTCAAGGGGGCACTGAAGCTTTCTTT
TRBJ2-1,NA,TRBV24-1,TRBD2,CATTSGAGGLHEQFF,TGTGCCACCACAAGCGGTGCGGGAGGGCTCCATGAGCAGTTCTTC
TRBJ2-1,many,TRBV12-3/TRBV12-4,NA,CASSPRYEQFF,TGTGCCAGCAGTCCGAGGTATGAGCAGTTCTTC
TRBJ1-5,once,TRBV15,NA,CATSREIGQPQHF,TGTGCCACCAGCAGGGAAATTGGCCAGCCCCAGCATTTT
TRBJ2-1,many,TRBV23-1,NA,CASRRGDNEQFF,TGCGCCAGCAGGCGGGGCGACAATGAGCAGTTCTTC
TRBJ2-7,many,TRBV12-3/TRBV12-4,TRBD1,CASSFRTGLYEQYF,TGTGCCAGCAGTTTTCGGACAGGATTGTACGAGCAGTACTTC
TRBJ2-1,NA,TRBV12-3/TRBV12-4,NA,CASSFTGSGYNEQFF,TGTGCCAGCAGTTTCACGGGGTCGGGGTACAATGAGCAGTTCTTC
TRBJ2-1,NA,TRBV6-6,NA,CASNSGWDNEQFF,TGTGCCAGCAACTCCGGGTGGGACAATGAGCAGTTCTTC
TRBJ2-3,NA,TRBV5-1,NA,CASSLGQVGTDTQYF,TGCGCCAGCAGCCTCGGGCAGGTAGGAACAGATACGCAGTATTTT
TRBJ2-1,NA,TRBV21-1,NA,CASSKAGTSGGAVLYNEQFF,TGTGCCAGCAGCAAAGCAGGGACTAGCGGGGGGGCCGTGCTCTACAATGAGCAGTTCTTC
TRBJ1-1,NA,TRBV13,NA,CASSLGSSGTEAFF,TGTGCCAGCAGCTTAGGTAGCAGCGGAACTGAAGCTTTCTTT
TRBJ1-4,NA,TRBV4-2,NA,CASSQAWTATNEKLFF,TGTGCCAGCAGCCAAGCCTGGACTGCAACTAATGAAAAACTGTTTTTT
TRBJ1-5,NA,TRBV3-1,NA,CASSQFNHGDRPPQHF,TGTGCCAGCAGCCAATTTAATCACGGAGATAGACCGCCCCAGCATTTT
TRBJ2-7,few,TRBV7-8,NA,CASRPPVGYEQYF,TGTGCCAGCAGGCCGCCGGTCGGCTACGAGCAGTACTTC
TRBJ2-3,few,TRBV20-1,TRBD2,CSARVTSGRTDTQYF,TGCAGTGCTAGAGTTACTAGCGGGAGAACAGATACGCAGTATTTT
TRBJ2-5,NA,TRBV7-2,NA,CASSLGGATRETQYF,TGTGCCAGCAGCTTAGGTGGGGCCACCAGGGAGACCCAGTACTTC
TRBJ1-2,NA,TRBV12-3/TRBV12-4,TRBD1,CASSFGIPTGDGYTF,TGTGCCAGCAGTTTTGGGATCCCGACAGGGGATGGCTACACCTTC
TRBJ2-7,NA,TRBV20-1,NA,CSARRGWGFPYEQYF,TGCAGTGCCAGAAGGGGATGGGGGTTCCCATACGAGCAGTACTTC
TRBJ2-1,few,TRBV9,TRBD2,CASSVDPGLAGGADEQFF,TGTGCCAGCAGCGTAGACCCGGGACTAGCGGGAGGAGCAGATGAGCAGTTCTTC
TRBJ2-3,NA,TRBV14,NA,CASSHLLAGASTDTQYF,TGTGCCAGCAGCCACCTTCTGGCGGGGGCCAGCACAGATACGCAGTATTTT
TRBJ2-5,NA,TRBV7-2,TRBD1,CASREGTVQETQYF,TGTGCCAGCAGGGAAGGGACAGTCCAAGAGACCCAGTACTTC
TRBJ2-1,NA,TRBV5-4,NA,CASSLAGRAVGDNEQFF,TGTGCCAGCAGCTTGGCCGGGAGAGCGGTAGGCGACAATGAGCAGTTCTTC
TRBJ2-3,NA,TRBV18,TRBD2,CASSPGTSGRREGTQYF,TGTGCCAGCTCACCCGGGACTAGCGGGAGAAGAGAGGGTACGCAGTATTTT
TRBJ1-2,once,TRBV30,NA,CAWSSEGGNHYGYTF,TGTGCCTGGAGTAGCGAGGGGGGGAACCACTATGGCTACACCTTC
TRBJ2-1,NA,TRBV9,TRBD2,CASSDPRTSVYGSYNEQFF,TGTGCCAGCAGCGACCCTAGGACTAGCGTCTATGGGTCCTACAATGAGCAGTTCTTC
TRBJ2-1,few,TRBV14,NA,CASSQGLTEQFF,TGTGCCAGCAGCCAAGGACTCACAGAGCAGTTCTTC
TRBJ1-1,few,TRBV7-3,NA,CASSLTGGLDAFF,TGTGCCAGCAGCTTAACAGGGGGGCTCGACGCTTTCTTT
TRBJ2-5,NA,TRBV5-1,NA,CASSFGRAGETQYF,TGCGCCAGCAGCTTCGGCAGGGCCGGAGAGACCCAGTACTTC
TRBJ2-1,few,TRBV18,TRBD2,CASSTSGGNDEQFF,TGTGCCAGCTCGACTAGCGGGGGGAACGATGAGCAGTTCTTC